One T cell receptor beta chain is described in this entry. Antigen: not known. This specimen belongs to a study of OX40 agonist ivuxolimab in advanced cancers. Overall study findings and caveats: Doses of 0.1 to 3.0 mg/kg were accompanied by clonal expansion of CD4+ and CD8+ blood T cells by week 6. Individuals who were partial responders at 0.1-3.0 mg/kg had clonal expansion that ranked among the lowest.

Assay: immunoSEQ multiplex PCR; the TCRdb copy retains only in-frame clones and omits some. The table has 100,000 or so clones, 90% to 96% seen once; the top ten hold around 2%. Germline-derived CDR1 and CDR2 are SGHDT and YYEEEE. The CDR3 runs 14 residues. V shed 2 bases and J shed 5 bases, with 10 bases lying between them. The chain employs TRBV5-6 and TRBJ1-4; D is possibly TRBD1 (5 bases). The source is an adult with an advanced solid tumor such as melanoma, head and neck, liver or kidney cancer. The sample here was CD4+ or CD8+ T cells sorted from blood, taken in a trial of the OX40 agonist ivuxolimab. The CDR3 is CASSFRQKNEKLFF. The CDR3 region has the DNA TGTGCCAGCAGCTTTAGACAGAAGAATGAAAAACTGTTTTTT.